Below are 30 T cell receptor beta chains sequenced from a single sample in a study of CD8+ T cells in alopecia areata listed by TCRdb under 2018. Libraries were made using the immunoSEQ multiplex PCR assay. To provide template for TCR sequencing, every sample had RNA extracted and reverse transcribed into cDNA. Entries here come from immuneACCESS through TCRdb and include only in-frame sequences with V and J called. Some clones fail to appear in such tables; in the studies checked, an unresolved V gene covers under half of the shortfall, and the cause of the remainder is unknown. In all, the sample holds over 120,000 clones, and approximately 50% of those were seen once. Approximately 0.99% of the sample is held by the ten biggest clonotypes. The time point label, as the study defines it: baseline before oral tofacitinib. The input for sequencing was CD4+ T cells sorted from blood, taken at week 0. These receptors all come from a human donor with alopecia areata.

V and J are TRBV9 and TRBJ1-2; D is ambiguous. Deletions cut 5 bases from V and 0 bases from J, with 17 bases between. Germline V gene data show CDR1 as SGDLS and CDR2 as YYNGEE. The CDR3 runs 16 residues. CDR3 DNA sequence: TGTGCCAGCAGTTATGACGACGGTTTAACTAACTATGGCTACACCTTC. Residues: CASSYDDGLTNYGYTF.

As DNA, the CDR3 is TGTGCCAGCAGCTTCGGTTCAGTGGTGGACAATCAGCCCCAGCATTTT. This codes for CASSFGSVVDNQPQHF. The chain carries TRBV28 and TRBJ1-5; no clear D gene. The V gene lost 6 bases and the J gene lost 3 bases, with 18 bases spanning the gap. Germline V lookup: CDR1 MDHEN, CDR2 SYDVKM. This CDR3 is built from 16 residues.

The V gene is TRBV19, the J gene TRBJ2-6, with unresolved D. Germline V gene data show CDR1 as LNHDA and CDR2 as SQIVND (reference sequence). The CDR3 covers 15 residues. V was trimmed by 1 base and J by 0 bases, leaving 4 bases between them. The CDR3 sequence: CASSIVSSGANVLTF. The DNA for the CDR3 is TGTGCCAGTAGTATAGTTTCCTCTGGGGCCAACGTCCTGACTTTC.

This sequence joins TRBV5-1 and TRBJ1-1, with TRBD1 matching 7 bases. In germline, CDR1 is SGHRS, CDR2 YFSETQ. The ends lost 0 bases at V and 10 bases at J; junction bases unmatched: 6. The CDR3 is 13 residues long. Here the CDR3 DNA reads TGCGCCAGCAGCTTGGCTGCGGCAGGGGGAGCTTTCTTT. It yields the protein CASSLAAAGGAFF.

This chain uses TRBV5-1 with TRBJ2-1; D unclear. V lost 0 bases and J lost 5, with 15 bases in between. Per germline, CDR1 SGHRS and CDR2 YFSETQ. The CDR3 totals 16 residues. CDR3 in amino acids: CASSLERAWEDNEQFF. As DNA, the CDR3 is TGCGCCAGCAGCTTGGAAAGAGCTTGGGAAGACAATGAGCAGTTCTTC.

This chain links TRBV11-2 with TRBJ2-3, with TRBD2 identical over 14 bases. Germline assignment: CDR1 SGHAT and CDR2 FQNNGV. V shed 7 bases and J 4 bases; nucleotides not matched to a gene: 4. The CDR3 length is 15 residues. The CDR3 loop is CASKGTSGRSDTQYF. CDR3 DNA sequence: TGTGCCAGCAAGGGGACTAGCGGGAGATCAGATACGCAGTATTTT.

This clone has more than one count but fewer than ten. The rearrangement joins TRBV5-5 to TRBJ2-5; 10 nucleotides align to TRBD2. With V trimmed by 6 bases and J by 4 bases, 24 bases remained unmatched. Germline CDR1 reads SGHKS; CDR2 reads YYEKEE (reference sequence). This CDR3 is built from 20 residues. CDR3 bases: TGTGCCAGCATCAATTTCGGGGGTACTAGCGGGACCCGGGGGTCAGAGACCCAGTACTTC. Translation gives CASINFGGTSGTRGSETQYF.

The rearrangement joins TRBV7-2 to TRBJ1-1; D call uncertain. The CDR3 consists of 13 residues. The germline gives CDR1 SGHTA, CDR2 FQGNSA. V lost 1 base and J lost 8, with 11 bases in between. For the CDR3, the DNA is TGTGCCAGCAGCTTAGGTGGCTTTCGGGAAGCTTTCTTT. It specifies CASSLGGFREAFF.

J is TRBJ2-4 and V is TRBV30; D unresolved. With 6 bases removed from V and 0 bases from J, the gap between germline ends came to 6 bases. Per germline, CDR1 GTSNPN and CDR2 SVGIG (reference sequence). The length of the CDR3 is 12 residues. CDR3 bases: TGTGCCTGCAGAGTAGCCAAAAACATTCAGTACTTC. The encoded protein is CACRVAKNIQYF.

The rearrangement uses TRBV2 and TRBJ2-5; 12 nucleotides agree with TRBD1. The V gene end was trimmed by 7 bases and the J gene end by 7 bases; junction bases not matched to a gene: 7. The CDR3 is made up of 14 amino acids. CDR1 and CDR2 from the germline V gene are SNHLY and FYNNEI. CDR3 region: CASKGQGAVGTQYF. The CDR3 coding sequence is TGTGCCAGCAAGGGACAGGGGGCGGTCGGGACCCAGTACTTC.

This clone was seen many times. This chain connects TRBV6-6 to TRBJ1-3; D remains ambiguous. Germline V gene data show CDR1 as MNHNY and CDR2 as SVGAGI (reference sequence). V was clipped by 4 bases and J by 0 bases, with 7 bases between them. This CDR3 has 14 residues. The CDR3 here is CASSLQNSGNTIYF. As DNA, the CDR3 is TGTGCCAGCAGTTTACAGAACTCTGGAAACACCATATATTTT.

This chain uses TRBV7-9 with TRBJ2-7; a weak D match, TRBD2 (6 bases). The CDR3 is made up of 11 amino acids. CDR1 and CDR2 from the germline V gene are SEHNR and FQNEAQ (reference sequence). Trimming removed 11 bases at V and 5 bases at J, with 13 bases between. CDR3 bases: TGTGCCGGCGGGACCGAACACGAGCAGTACTTC. This translates into CAGGTEHEQYF.

The rearrangement links TRBV30 to TRBJ2-2, with TRBD2 matching over 7 bases. The CDR3 is 16 amino acids. Germline trimming cut 0 bases from V and 5 bases from J; bases unmatched to any gene: 9. CDR1 is GTSNPN and CDR2 is SVGIG in the germline V gene (reference sequence). CDR3 bases: TGTGCCTGGAGTGTACCAGCGGGATGGTTGACCGGGGAGCTGTTTTTT. It is translated as CAWSVPAGWLTGELFF. The full variable domain, in which reference TRBV30 and TRBJ2-2 provide the parts outside the CDR3, is SQTIHQWPATLVQPVGSPLSLECTVEGTSNPNLYWYRQAAGRGLQLLFYSVGIGQISSEVPQNLSASRPQDRQFILSSKKLLLSDSGFYLCAWSVPAGWLTGELFFGEGSRLTVL.

This clone was detected many times. The gene calls are TRBV6-1 and TRBJ2-1; D is unresolved. The CDR3 sequence is 14 residues long. Germline V gene data show CDR1 as MNHNS and CDR2 as SASEGT. V lost 3 bases to trimming and J lost 0 bases, with 6 bases between them. The DNA of the CDR3 is TGTGCCAGCAGTGAGACCCGCTCCTACAATGAGCAGTTCTTC. This encodes CASSETRSYNEQFF.

The chain couples TRBV30 to TRBJ1-1; D possibly corresponds to TRBD1 (5 bases). The CDR3 totals 15 residues. Trimming left V 2 bases short and J 2 bases short, with 15 bases between. Germline V gives CDR1 GTSNPN, CDR2 SVGIG (reference sequence). This chain's CDR3 is CAWSQSKGSNTEAFF. CDR3 nucleotides: TGTGCCTGGAGTCAGAGTAAGGGGAGTAACACTGAAGCTTTCTTT.

The chain joins TRBV29-1 to TRBJ2-6, with unresolved D. Trimming removed 4 bases at V and 1 base at J, with 5 bases between. The CDR3 sequence is 13 residues long. CDR1 and CDR2 (germline): SQVTM, ANQGSEA. The CDR3 DNA sequence: TGCAGCGTTGCACGGTCTGGGGCCAACGTCCTGACTTTC. It encodes CSVARSGANVLTF.

J is TRBJ2-1 and V is TRBV2, with D unresolved. CDR1 and CDR2 from the germline V gene are SNHLY and FYNNEI. The germline V and J ends were trimmed by 5 bases and 6 bases, with 8 bases remaining between them. The CDR3 consists of 12 residues. The CDR3 loop reads CASSPSGNEQFF. CDR3 sequence (DNA): TGTGCCAGCAGTCCCTCGGGCAATGAGCAGTTCTTC.

The V and J genes are TRBV7-2 and TRBJ2-6; the D is unclear. Per the germline V gene, CDR1 is SGHTA and CDR2 is FQGNSA. Trimming removed 6 bases from V and 6 bases from J, with 6 bases in between. The CDR3 is 12 amino acids. The CDR3 here is CASSSTANVLTF. CDR3 sequence (DNA): TGTGCCAGCAGTAGTACGGCCAACGTCCTGACTTTC.

This clone was counted between two and nine times. The CDR3: CASSSLSPYNEQFF. CDR3 sequence (DNA): TGCGCCAGCAGCTCTTTAAGCCCCTACAATGAGCAGTTCTTC. This chain uses TRBV5-1 with TRBJ2-1; unclear D gene. Germline CDR1 is SGHRS and CDR2 is YFSETQ. The CDR3 runs 14 residues. Trimming took 3 bases from V and 2 from J, leaving 9 bases between them.

The V gene is TRBV5-4, the J gene TRBJ1-4; 9 nucleotides agree with TRBD1. Germline V gives CDR1 SGHNT, CDR2 YYREEE (reference sequence). The V and J ends lost 3 bases and 6 bases, in that order; junction bases with no gene match: 12. CDR3 size: 17 residues. The CDR3 DNA is TGTGCCAGCAGCTCCGTCCCGGGACAGGGAAGACATGAAAAACTGTTTTTT. Encoded protein: CASSSVPGQGRHEKLFF.

This chain uses TRBV9 with TRBJ2-3; D gene unclear. The CDR3 spans 13 residues. Trimming took off 3 bases at V and 2 bases at J, with 7 bases between the two ends. The germline CDR1 and CDR2 sequences are SGDLS and YYNGEE. The CDR3 protein is CASSAHHTDTQYF. The CDR3, as DNA: TGTGCCAGCAGCGCTCACCACACAGATACGCAGTATTTT.

This rearrangement joins TRBV4-2 to TRBJ2-3, with TRBD2 identical over 9 bases. The germline CDR1 and CDR2 sequences are LGHNA and YNFKEQ. Trimming cost V 9 bases and J 3 bases; bases outside gene matches: 4. The CDR3 totals 13 residues. This CDR3 reads CASVSGSTDTQYF. The DNA for the CDR3 is TGTGCCAGTGTTAGCGGGAGTACAGATACGCAGTATTTT.

The sample holds a few counts of this clone. V and J are TRBV15 and TRBJ2-7, with 7 nucleotides matching TRBD1. The CDR3 contains 17 residues. Germline lookup yields CDR1 LNHNV and CDR2 YYDKDF (reference sequence). The ends lost 5 bases at V and 6 bases at J; junction bases unmatched: 19. The CDR3 DNA reads as TGTGCCACCAGCCTTACGACAGGGCTGAAAAGGGGCTCCGAGCAGTACTTC. Translating gives CATSLTTGLKRGSEQYF.

The V and J genes are TRBV27 and TRBJ2-1; TRBD1 matches 8 bases. The CDR3 runs to 13 residues. V dropped 6 bases and J dropped 7; count of bases not matched to a gene: 5. Germline values: CDR1 MNHEY, CDR2 SMNVEV (reference sequence). CDR3 amino acids: CASRAQGGNEQFF. The DNA of the CDR3 is TGTGCCAGCAGGGCACAGGGGGGTAATGAGCAGTTCTTC.

V gene TRBV5-1 combines with J gene TRBJ1-5, with D uncertain. CDR1 is SGHRS and CDR2 is YFSETQ in the germline V gene. The V end was cut by 6 bases, the J end by 3 bases, with 16 bases between. The CDR3 contains 15 residues. The CDR3 is CASKPTLHPNQPQHF. In DNA, the CDR3 is TGCGCCAGCAAGCCCACCTTACATCCCAATCAGCCCCAGCATTTT.

In its sample, this clone was seen once. V usage is TRBV30 and J usage is TRBJ2-2; 8 bases fit TRBD1. Per germline, CDR1 GTSNPN and CDR2 SVGIG (reference sequence). V was clipped by 4 bases and J by 1 base; unmatched bases: 11. CDR3 length: 17 amino acids. The DNA for the CDR3 is TGTGCCTGGATAATGACAGGGGACCCACAGAACACCGGGGAGCTGTTTTTT. Translation gives CAWIMTGDPQNTGELFF.

This chain uses TRBV9 with TRBJ2-3, with D hard to call. The CDR3 has 15 residues. Between the trimmed V and J ends, which lost 4 bases and 2 bases, there was a span of 14 bases. CDR1 and CDR2 (germline): SGDLS, YYNGEE. CDR3 residues: CASSPRQVSTDTQYF. The CDR3 DNA reads TGTGCCAGCAGCCCGCGCCAAGTGTCCACAGATACGCAGTATTTT.

This clone was picked up many times. The V and J genes are TRBV6-4 and TRBJ1-1, with TRBD1 matching over 7 bases. The CDR3 runs to 13 residues. CDR1 and CDR2 from the germline V gene are MRHNA and SNTAGT. V lost 6 bases, J lost 1 base, and 2 bases stayed unmatched. The CDR3 sequence: CASRGTANTEAFF. The CDR3 region has the DNA TGTGCCAGCAGAGGGACAGCGAACACTGAAGCTTTCTTT.

This clone was seen only a few times. This chain uses TRBV30 with TRBJ2-5; D is unresolved. Germline V gene lookup returns CDR1 GTSNPN and CDR2 SVGIG (reference sequence). The CDR3 has 11 amino acids. V gave up 2 bases and J gave up 5 bases, with 6 bases separating them. CDR3 coding DNA: TGTGCCTGGAGTATAGAGGAGACCCAGTACTTC. Translating gives CAWSIEETQYF.

The V gene is TRBV6-4, the J gene TRBJ2-2, with TRBD1 identical over 7 bases. Trimming removed 4 bases from V and 7 bases from J; junction bases left unmatched: 6. The germline V gene has CDR1 MRHNA and CDR2 SNTAGT. CDR3 size: 14 residues. CDR3 in DNA: TGTGCCAGCAGTGCCAGGGGGTTCGGCGGGGAGCTGTTTTTT. Translation gives CASSARGFGGELFF.